The next 5 T cell receptor beta chains were all read from a single sample in a study of a mutant IDH1 vaccine in newly diagnosed glioma. These receptors lack a known antigen. Only in-frame clones appear in the TCRdb table, and some are missing; sequencing was by immunoSEQ multiplex PCR. Seen here are tens of thousands of clones, 75% to 85% observed once, and the top ten hold over 4.5%. As for time point: week 5, during vaccination. The content of each vaccine dose was 300 ug of mutant IDH1 20-mer peptide, and topical imiquimod accompanied it. The specimen comprised PBMCs, sampled from a glioma patient whose treatment included an IDH1 peptide vaccine. These receptor sequences come from a man aged 35-49 years with glioma.

The V call is TRBV30, the J call TRBJ2-3; either TRBD1 or TRBD2 may fit D (5 bases each). Germline CDR1 is GTSNPN and CDR2 is SVGIG (reference sequence). The CDR3 loop spans 16 amino acids. V was clipped by 0 bases and J by 2 bases, with 15 bases between them. CDR3 amino acids: CAWSVIWGTLTDTQYF. In DNA, the CDR3 is TGTGCCTGGAGTGTAATCTGGGGGACGCTCACAGATACGCAGTATTTT.

This clone appeared a few times. The genes are TRBV6-1 and TRBJ1-1; 7 bases agree with TRBD1. The germline gives CDR1 MNHNS, CDR2 SASEGT. The CDR3 sequence is 10 residues long. V was pared by 6 bases and J by 14 bases, with 6 bases of the junction left unmatched. The CDR3 coding sequence is TGTGCCAGCAGCCGGGACAGAGGATTCTTT. Its protein is CASSRDRGFF.

This rearrangement joins TRBV2 to TRBJ1-6, with D uncertain. The V end lost 2 bases, the J end lost 0 bases, and 14 bases lay between the germline ends. The CDR3 runs to 18 residues. The germline V gene encodes CDR1 SNHLY and CDR2 FYNNEI. The chain's CDR3 is CASSEIDPASSYNSPLHF. The CDR3 nucleotides are TGTGCCAGCAGTGAAATTGATCCAGCGAGCTCCTATAATTCACCCCTCCACTTT.

V and J are TRBV5-1 and TRBJ2-1; D is unresolved. Germline V CDR1 and CDR2: SGHRS, YFSETQ. This CDR3 has 17 residues. Trimming took 1 base from V and 0 from J, leaving 14 bases between them. The CDR3 bases are TGCGCCAGCAGCTTGTGGCCAAAGGCTTCCTCCTACAATGAGCAGTTCTTC. This encodes CASSLWPKASSYNEQFF.

In its sample, this clone was seen once. V is TRBV2 and J is TRBJ2-5; maybe TRBD1 (6 bases). The CDR3 has 13 amino acids. V was trimmed by 10 bases and J by 4 bases, leaving 16 bases between them. Looked up from germline, CDR1 is SNHLY and CDR2 is FYNNEI. In DNA form, the CDR3 reads TGTGCCACCAGGATAAGAGGGGGAGAGACCCAGTACTTC. This translates into CATRIRGGETQYF. Full variable domain (missing parts from reference TRBV2 and TRBJ2-5): EPEVTQTPSHQVTQMGQEVILRCVPISNHLYFYWYRQILGQKVEFLVSFYNNEISEKSEIFDDQFSVERPDGSNFTLKIRSTKLEDSAMYFCATRIRGGETQYFGPGTRLLVL.